The 14 T cell receptor beta chains presented below share a single source sample, sequenced in a study of vaccination and CD4 T cells after COVID-19. As to treatment: roughly 10-day PBMC culture with coronavirus spike peptide pools or control peptides (ViraFEST assay). The antigens for these receptors are not known. Cultured CD4+ T cells had their DNA profiled by the Oncomine TCR Beta short-read assay. TCRdb itself ran the PCR reads through MiXCR, one entry per CDR3 protein. This sample carries some 21,000 distinct CDR3 sequences, 42% of them seen once, and the ten largest clones take around a quarter. The sample in question was CD4+ T cells from blood, cultured in vitro, obtained before SARS-CoV-2 vaccination. The receptors originated from a human donor who received a COVID-19 vaccine.

This clonotype was observed a few times. The chain employs TRBV7-9 and TRBJ1-4, with a weak D call TRBD1 (5 bases). The germline gives CDR1 SEHNR, CDR2 FQNEAQ (reference sequence). This CDR3 has 15 residues. The V and J ends lost 5 bases and 8 bases respectively, with 18 bases between them. The CDR3 DNA sequence: TGTGCCAGCAGCCCGAGGGACCCTCGGGGCGAAAAACTGTTTTTT. Translation: CASSPRDPRGEKLFF.

This clonotype turned up a few times. The chain employs TRBV19 and TRBJ2-2; 13 positions agree with TRBD2. The V segment lost 6 bases and the J segment 6 bases; nucleotides outside the gene matches: 16. Germline CDR1 is LNHDA and CDR2 is SQIVND (reference sequence). The CDR3 consists of 19 residues. CDR3 region: CASSETSGGLISLPGELFF. In DNA, the CDR3 is TGTGCCAGTAGCGAGACTAGCGGGGGGCTCATATCGTTACCCGGGGAGCTGTTTTTT.

Only one count was recorded for this clonotype. The chain joins TRBV5-1 to TRBJ2-1, with TRBD2 identical over 13 bases. Germline loops: CDR1 SGHRS, CDR2 YFSETQ. V lost 4 bases, J lost 7 bases, and 8 bases stayed unmatched. This CDR3 is 16 amino acids long. CDR3: CASSTRGLAGRNEQFF. CDR3 sequence (DNA): TGCGCCAGCAGCACGAGGGGACTAGCGGGGAGGAATGAGCAGTTCTTC.

The J gene is TRBJ1-6, the V gene TRBV11-3; D is perhaps TRBD1 (5 bases). Looked up from germline, CDR1 is SGHNT and CDR2 is YENEEA. The CDR3 has 13 residues. The V end lost 1 base, the J end lost 10 bases, and 8 bases lay between the germline ends. The CDR3 spells CASSLVRGSPLHF. CDR3 coding DNA: TGTGCCAGCAGCTTAGTACGGGGGTCACCCCTCCACTTT.

This clonotype was observed a few times. The chain couples TRBV7-2 to TRBJ1-1; the D gene is possibly TRBD1 (6 bases). The CDR3 length is 15 residues. Germline loops: CDR1 SGHTA, CDR2 FQGNSA. Trimming stripped 3 bases from V and 6 bases from J, with 17 bases between. DNA for the CDR3: TGTGCCAGCAGCTTGATGGCGGGGGCTGAGGCTGAAGCTTTCTTT. This gives the protein CASSLMAGAEAEAFF. Drawing the rest from reference TRBV7-2 and TRBJ1-1, the complete variable domain is GAGVSQSPSNKVTEKGKDVELRCDPISGHTALYWYRQSLGQGLEFLIYFQGNSAPDKSGLPSDRFSAERTGGSVSTLTIQRTQQEDSAVYLCASSLMAGAEAEAFFGQGTRLTVV.

This clonotype was detected only a few times. CDR3 protein: CASSLLTGDYEQYF. The CDR3 DNA is TGTGCCAGCAGCTTATTGACAGGGGACTACGAGCAGTACTTC. The chain has TRBV7-8 and TRBJ2-7; TRBD1 matches 8 bases. This CDR3 region has 14 residues. The germline gives CDR1 SGHVS, CDR2 FQNEAQ. V was clipped by 2 bases and J by 3 bases; unmatched bases: 3.

The chain has TRBV15 and TRBJ1-2, with a tentative D call TRBD1 (6 bases). The germline V gene has CDR1 LNHNV and CDR2 YYDKDF (reference sequence). V gave up 0 bases and J gave up 8 bases, with 13 bases separating them. CDR3 length: 14 residues. The CDR3 DNA reads as TGTGCCACCAGCAGAGACGGGCAGGGGCAGGGCTACACCTTC. This gives the protein CATSRDGQGQGYTF.

This clonotype has a single count. No conserved phenylalanine or tryptophan is present at the end of the CDR3, so a read error is the likely explanation. In DNA form, the CDR3 reads TGTGCCAGCAGTGCCGGGACAGGGGACACCTACGAGCAGTACTTA. Protein: CASSAGTGDTYEQYL. The rearrangement joins TRBV6-1 to TRBJ2-7; 10 bases fit TRBD1. The V gene's germline CDR1 is MNHNS and CDR2 SASEGT. This CDR3 spans 15 amino acids. J lost 2 bases, V lost 4 bases, and 5 bases had no gene match.

The sample holds a few counts of this clonotype. The V and J genes are TRBV5-4 and TRBJ1-6; no definite D call. Germline CDR1 reads SGHNT; CDR2 reads YYREEE (reference sequence). Deletions cut 0 bases from V and 7 bases from J, with 11 bases between. The CDR3 sequence is 15 residues long. CDR3 nucleotides: TGTGCCAGCAGCTTGGCCGCGGCGGGGAATTCACCCCTCCACTTT. Protein: CASSLAAAGNSPLHF.

The gene calls are TRBV7-2 and TRBJ2-7; perhaps TRBD1 as D (5 bases). Deletions cut 2 bases from V and 1 base from J, with 12 bases between. CDR1 is SGHTA, CDR2 FQGNSA, per germline. CDR3 size: 15 residues. The CDR3 nucleotides are TGTGCCAGCAGCTTATCGCCAGACAGTTCCTACGAGCAGTACTTC. This sequence encodes CASSLSPDSSYEQYF.

The chain couples TRBV6-5 to TRBJ1-3, with unresolved D. This CDR3 is built from 17 residues. Germline lookup yields CDR1 MNHEY and CDR2 SVGAGI. V was pared by 0 bases and J by 0 bases, with 12 bases between. The CDR3 nucleotides read TGTGCCAGCAGTTACTCGGGGAGTTTTGCCTCTGGAAACACCATATATTTT. Protein sequence: CASSYSGSFASGNTIYF.

This clonotype was recorded a few times. The rearrangement links TRBV6-1 to TRBJ2-1; perhaps TRBD2 as D (7 bases). The CDR3 loop spans 14 amino acids. Trimming removed 6 bases from V and 4 bases from J, with 13 bases in between. Germline-derived CDR1 and CDR2 are MNHNS and SASEGT. CDR3 in DNA: TGTGCCAGCAGGAGGGGGGGGTCTTACAATGAGCAGTTCTTC. This encodes CASRRGGSYNEQFF.

This clonotype turned up a few times. CDR3 amino acids: CATSDPKRGGHTGELFF. The CDR3 bases are TGTGCCACCAGTGATCCGAAGCGGGGGGGCCACACCGGGGAGCTGTTTTTT. The chain carries TRBV24-1 and TRBJ2-2; 10 bases agree with TRBD2. The CDR3 sequence is 17 residues long. Germline V gene sequence: CDR1 KGHDR, CDR2 SFDVKD. V shed 3 bases and J 3 bases; nucleotides not matched to a gene: 6.

A few counts support this clonotype. The V call is TRBV20-1, the J call TRBJ2-2; the D gene is possibly TRBD1 (6 bases). Germline values: CDR1 DFQATT, CDR2 SNEGSKA (reference sequence). The CDR3 runs 13 residues. Trimming shortened V by 6 bases and J by 1 base, and 9 bases separated the two germline ends. CDR3 in amino acids: CSARTVNTGELFF. CDR3 coding DNA: TGCAGTGCGAGGACAGTGAACACCGGGGAGCTGTTTTTT.